This T cell receptor beta chain was identified during a study of shared T cell receptors in the human thymus. The V gene lost 7 bases and the J gene lost 5 bases, with 24 bases spanning the gap. Germline V gene lookup returns CDR1 SNHLY and CDR2 FYNNEI. This CDR3 contains 18 residues. This clone has just a few counts. Assay used: immunoSEQ multiplex PCR; TCRdb lists only in-frame clones, some missing. Seen here are over 60,000 clones, about 96% observed once, and the top ten hold 0.033%. This TCR came from a human donor. This chain uses TRBV2 with TRBJ1-6; D gene unclear. Input material: thymocytes. The CDR3 region is CASMGSCIPRIHNSPLHF. The CDR3, as DNA: TGTGCCAGCATGGGATCCTGTATCCCACGAATACATAATTCACCCCTCCACTTT.